What follows are 21 T cell receptor beta chains derived from one specimen sequenced in a study of regulatory T cells in long-lasting Graves disease. Building of the TCR beta libraries involved iRepertoire HTBI primers and Arm-PCR of CDR3 regions. TCRdb reprocessed the multiplex PCR reads with MiXCR, giving one entry per CDR3 protein. The sample comprises fewer than 650,000 distinct CDR3 sequences, about 15% of which are singletons, and about 12% rests with the top ten. The time point denotes: newly diagnosed GD, antithyroid drugs for less than 3 months. From RNA extracted from PBMCs, the TCR library was made. This sample was shared with a second study, whose subject was T cells in Graves' hyperthyroidism and ophthalmopathy.

The sample was peripheral blood mononuclear cells (PBMCs), taken at new diagnosis, from a patient treated with antithyroid drugs. The receptor set was obtained from a man between 18 and 35 years old with Graves disease.

The chain couples TRBV5-4 to TRBJ2-7; the D gene is possibly TRBD2 (6 bases). V was pared by 4 bases and J by 5 bases, with 16 bases between. CDR1 is SGHNT, CDR2 YYREEE, per germline (reference sequence). The CDR3 has 14 residues. CDR3 DNA: TGTGCCAGCAGCCCTCCCCGGAGGGGTAACGAGCAGTACTTC. This encodes CASSPPRRGNEQYF.

The V call is TRBV4-2, the J call TRBJ1-4, with 10 bases that match TRBD1. Germline loops: CDR1 LGHNA, CDR2 YNFKEQ. The V segment lost 1 base and the J segment 8 bases; nucleotides outside the gene matches: 7. The CDR3 totals 16 residues. The CDR3 bases are TGTGCCAGCAGCCAAGTGCCGGGACAGGGGAAGGAAAAACTGTTTTTT. This encodes CASSQVPGQGKEKLFF.

This clonotype came up a few times. The CDR3 DNA reads TGTGCCAGCAGCCAAGATCCCCACAGGGCCCGCGGGGAGACCCAGTACTTC. Amino acids: CASSQDPHRARGETQYF. The chain joins TRBV14 to TRBJ2-5; TRBD1 is a possible D gene (6 bases). Germline V lookup: CDR1 SGHDN, CDR2 FVKESK. CDR3 length: 17 residues. Trimming left V 0 bases short and J 5 bases short, with 19 bases between.

This clonotype was observed at least ten times. The rearrangement joins TRBV6-5 to TRBJ2-5; 13 bases match TRBD2. The ends lost 4 bases at V and 4 bases at J; junction bases unmatched: 6. Germline V CDR1 and CDR2: MNHEY, SVGAGI. This CDR3 is built from 16 residues. The CDR3 region has the DNA TGTGCCAGCAGTTTTCGACTAGCGGGAGGTGGAGAGACCCAGTACTTC. Translating it yields CASSFRLAGGGETQYF.

This sequence joins TRBV2 and TRBJ2-1; 9 positions agree with TRBD1. This CDR3 is 17 amino acids long. Germline CDR1 reads SNHLY; CDR2 reads FYNNEI. V lost 5 bases, J lost 6 bases, and 14 bases stayed unmatched. The CDR3 is CASSYSTGGLRINEQFF. The CDR3 region has the DNA TGTGCCAGCAGTTATTCAACAGGGGGCCTAAGGATCAATGAGCAGTTCTTC.

The genes are TRBV29-1 and TRBJ2-7; 8 nucleotides agree with TRBD1. Germline V CDR1 and CDR2: SQVTM, ANQGSEA. The CDR3 runs 12 residues. V was pared by 7 bases and J by 5 bases, with 7 bases of the junction left unmatched. The CDR3 nucleotides read TGCAGCGGCCGGACAGGGAGCCACGAGCAGTACTTC. This codes for CSGRTGSHEQYF.

This clonotype was counted at least ten times. This chain links TRBV11-1 with TRBJ2-7, with a tentative D call TRBD2 (6 bases). Germline lookup yields CDR1 SGHAT and CDR2 FQDESV (reference sequence). V lost 7 bases and J 0 bases, leaving 13 bases between the germline ends. CDR3 length: 14 residues. The CDR3: CASTNGRGSYEQYF. The CDR3 DNA follows: TGTGCCAGCACCAACGGGCGGGGCTCCTACGAGCAGTACTTC.

This clonotype was seen repeatedly, ten times or more. This chain uses TRBV12-3 or TRBV12-4 with TRBJ1-1, with a possible D match to TRBD1 (6 bases). V was shortened by 8 bases and J by 4 bases, with 11 bases between the two germline ends. The CDR3 has 12 residues. CDR3 nucleotides: TGTGCCAGCGAGGGGGATGTCACTGAAGCTTTCTTT. Protein sequence: CASEGDVTEAFF.

This clonotype was counted only a few times. The V gene is TRBV9, the J gene TRBJ2-5; D possibly corresponds to TRBD2 (6 bases). V was shortened by 3 bases and J by 5 bases, with 20 bases between the two germline ends. This CDR3 contains 16 residues. Germline CDR1 is SGDLS and CDR2 is YYNGEE. CDR3 region: CASSASQGGGVETQYF. CDR3 in DNA: TGTGCCAGCAGCGCCAGCCAGGGAGGTGGAGTCGAGACCCAGTACTTC.

This clonotype has a handful of counts. V usage is TRBV6-1 and J usage is TRBJ1-5; 12 positions match TRBD1. The CDR3 runs to 17 residues. Trimming at V came to 7 bases and at J to 7 bases, leaving 14 bases not matched to a gene. The germline CDR1 and CDR2 sequences are MNHNS and SASEGT. In nucleotides, the CDR3 is TGTGCCAGCATCTACATGCCGGGACAGGGGGCAGGGCAGCCCCAGCATTTT. It is translated as CASIYMPGQGAGQPQHF.

This clonotype showed up many times. The V gene is TRBV11-2, the J gene TRBJ2-7, with 11 bases aligning to TRBD2. The J segment lost 4 bases and the V segment lost 5 bases, leaving 13 bases of the junction unmatched. The germline V gene encodes CDR1 SGHAT and CDR2 FQNNGV. The CDR3 has 17 amino acids. The CDR3 sequence: CASSLTLTSGSWYEQYF. CDR3 in DNA: TGTGCCAGCAGCCTCACTTTAACTAGCGGGAGTTGGTACGAGCAGTACTTC. Full variable domain (outside the CDR3, taken from reference TRBV11-2 and TRBJ2-7): EAGVAQSPRYKIIEKRQSVAFWCNPISGHATLYWYQQILGQGPKLLIQFQNNGVVDDSQLPKDRFSAERLKGVDSTLKIQPAKLEDSAVYLCASSLTLTSGSWYEQYFGPGTRLTVT.

The chain employs TRBV7-9 and TRBJ1-1; unclear D gene. The V end lost 6 bases, the J end lost 5 bases, and 13 bases lay between the germline ends. Germline-derived CDR1 and CDR2 are SEHNR and FQNEAQ (reference sequence). The CDR3 runs 13 residues. As DNA, the CDR3 is TGTGCCAGCAGGCGTGATAAGAGGACTGAAGCTTTCTTT. This translates into CASRRDKRTEAFF. Filled out from reference TRBV7-9 and TRBJ1-1, the complete variable domain reads DTGVSQNPRHKITKRGQNVTFRCDPISEHNRLYWYRQTLGQGPEFLTYFQNEAQLEKSRLLSDRFSAERPKGSFSTLEIQRTEQGDSAMYLCASRRDKRTEAFFGQGTRLTVV.

The sample holds many counts of this clonotype. The chain couples TRBV12-3 or TRBV12-4 to TRBJ1-4, with TRBD1 matching over 7 bases. V was pared by 1 base and J by 6 bases, with 20 bases of the junction left unmatched. This CDR3 contains 20 residues. The CDR3 bases are TGTGCCAGCAGTTTAGGTTATCAAGTGGAGACAGGGCCTCGGTATGAAAAACTGTTTTTT. Its translation: CASSLGYQVETGPRYEKLFF.

This clonotype was seen ten or more times. The genes are TRBV7-9 and TRBJ2-3; D possibly uses TRBD1 or TRBD2 (6 bases each). This CDR3 has 15 amino acids. CDR1 SEHNR and CDR2 FQNEAQ come from the germline V gene (reference sequence). V lost 5 bases to trimming and J lost 4 bases, with 16 bases between them. CDR3 nucleotides: TGTGCCAGCAGCACAACACTGAGGGGGGCAGATACGCAGTATTTT. This sequence encodes CASSTTLRGADTQYF.

This chain joins TRBV6-2 or TRBV6-3 and TRBJ1-6; 9 bases are a match to TRBD1. CDR3 length equals 15 residues. Looked up from germline, CDR1 is MNHEY and CDR2 is SVGEGT. V gave up 6 bases and J gave up 6 bases; unmatched junction bases: 6. The CDR3 bases are TGTGCCAGCAGAAAACAGGGGGCCGGTAATTCACCCCTCCACTTT. Translated: CASRKQGAGNSPLHF.

In its sample, this clonotype was seen a few times. The chain couples TRBV7-9 to TRBJ2-1, with TRBD2 matching over 13 bases. The germline V gene has CDR1 SEHNR and CDR2 FQNEAQ (reference sequence). Trimming removed 4 bases from V and 9 bases from J; junction bases left unmatched: 9. The CDR3 has 16 residues. In DNA form, the CDR3 reads TGTGCCAGCAGCTCAATTACGGGACTAGCGGGACCTGAGCAGTTCTTC. Amino acid sequence: CASSSITGLAGPEQFF.

The chain is built from TRBV11-2 and TRBJ1-1; 7 bases line up with TRBD1. Germline CDR1 is SGHAT and CDR2 is FQNNGV. The CDR3 has 13 residues. V shed 8 bases and J 11 bases; nucleotides not matched to a gene: 14. The CDR3 bases are TGTGCCAGCCTTAGGACAGGCTCTCTTTTTGCTTTCTTT. Amino acid sequence: CASLRTGSLFAFF.

This clonotype was detected only a few times. The gene calls are TRBV19 and TRBJ2-1; 7 nucleotides match TRBD2. CDR1 LNHDA and CDR2 SQIVND come from the germline V gene (reference sequence). The V and J ends lost 6 bases and 6 bases, in that order; junction bases with no gene match: 8. This CDR3 has 14 amino acids. The CDR3 here is CASRNGGGSNEQFF. CDR3 in DNA: TGTGCCAGTAGAAATGGCGGGGGAAGCAATGAGCAGTTCTTC.

This clonotype occurred many times. The chain combines TRBV28 with TRBJ2-3, with 11 bases lining up with TRBD2. J lost 3 bases, V lost 6 bases, and 8 bases had no gene match. Looked up from germline, CDR1 is MDHEN and CDR2 is SYDVKM. This CDR3 contains 16 residues. CDR3 DNA: TGTGCCAGCAGAACGGGACTAGCGGCTTGGACAGATACGCAGTATTTT. This sequence encodes CASRTGLAAWTDTQYF.

The rearrangement joins TRBV4-1 to TRBJ2-7; 10 bases match TRBD2. CDR1 and CDR2 from the germline V gene are MGHRA and YSYEKL. The CDR3 contains 12 residues. V was clipped by 4 bases and J by 6 bases; unmatched bases: 0. CDR3 amino acids: CASSRTSGEQYF. DNA of the CDR3: TGCGCCAGCAGCCGGACTAGCGGCGAGCAGTACTTC.

The chain has TRBV28 and TRBJ2-3; TRBD2 matches at 10 bases. CDR1 MDHEN and CDR2 SYDVKM come from the germline V gene. Trimming cost V 4 bases and J 4 bases; bases outside gene matches: 11. This CDR3 is built from 17 residues. The CDR3 DNA reads TGTGCCAGCAGTTCCCCGTTACTAGCGGGAAGGGCAGATACGCAGTATTTT. Translated: CASSSPLLAGRADTQYF. Supplemented by reference TRBV28 and TRBJ2-3, the full variable domain reads DVKVTQSSRYLVKRTGEKVFLECVQDMDHENMFWYRQDPGLGLRLIYFSYDVKMKEKGDIPEGYSVSREKKERFSLILESASTNQTSMYLCASSSPLLAGRADTQYFGPGTRLTVL.